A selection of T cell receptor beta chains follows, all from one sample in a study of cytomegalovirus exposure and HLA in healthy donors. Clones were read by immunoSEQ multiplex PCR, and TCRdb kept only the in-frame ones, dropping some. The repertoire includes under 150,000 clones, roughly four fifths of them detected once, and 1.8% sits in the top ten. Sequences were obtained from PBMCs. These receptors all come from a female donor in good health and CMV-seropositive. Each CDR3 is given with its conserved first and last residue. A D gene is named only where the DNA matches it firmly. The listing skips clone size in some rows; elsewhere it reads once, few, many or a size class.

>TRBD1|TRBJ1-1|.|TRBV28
TGTGCCAGCAGTTTTTCGGTTGGAACAGGGGATATCACTGAAGCTTTCTTT
CASSFSVGTGDITEAFF
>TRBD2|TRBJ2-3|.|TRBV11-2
TGTGCCAGCAGCCCAGCTACTAGCGGGTGGACAGATACGCAGTATTTT
CASSPATSGWTDTQYF
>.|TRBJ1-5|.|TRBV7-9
TGTGCCAGCAGCGACAGTACAGGGTTTAACGAGCCCCAGCATTTT
CASSDSTGFNEPQHF
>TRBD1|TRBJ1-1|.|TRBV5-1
TGCGCCAGCAGCGCAGGGGGCCGGACTGAAGCTTTCTTT
CASSAGGRTEAFF
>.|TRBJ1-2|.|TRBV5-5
TGTGCCAGCAGCTTGGGAGCAGGCCAGATAGGCTATGGCTACACCTTC
CASSLGAGQIGYGYTF
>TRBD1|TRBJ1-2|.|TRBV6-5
TGTGCCAGCAGTGGCAGGGACAGGGGCGGCTACCCCTTC
CASSGRDRGGYPF
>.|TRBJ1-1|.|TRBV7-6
TGTGCCAGCAGCTTCGGGACGGGAGGAACTGAAGCTTTCTTT
CASSFGTGGTEAFF
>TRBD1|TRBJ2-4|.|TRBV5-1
TGCGCCAGCAGCTTGGGGCAGGGGGACAAAAACATTCAGTACTTC
CASSLGQGDKNIQYF
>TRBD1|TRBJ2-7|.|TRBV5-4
TGTGCCAGCAGCTTGGAGGGGGCGCGCTCCTACGAGCAGTACTTC
CASSLEGARSYEQYF
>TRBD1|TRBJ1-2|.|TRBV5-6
TGTGCCAGCAGCTTGGCCGGGACAGGGTATGGCTACACCTTC
CASSLAGTGYGYTF
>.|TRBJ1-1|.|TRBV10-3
TGTGCCATCAGTGAGTGGCGGACTAACACTGAAGCTTTCTTT
CAISEWRTNTEAFF
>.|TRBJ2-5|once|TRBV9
TGTGCCAGCAGCGTAGGAGTGACAATGGAGACCCAGTACTTC
CASSVGVTMETQYF
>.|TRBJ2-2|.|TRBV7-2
TGTGCCAGCAGCTTATTGGGGCAGAACGGGGAGCTGTTTTTT
CASSLLGQNGELFF
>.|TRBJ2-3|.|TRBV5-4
TGTGCCAGCAGCCTGGACATCTCGGAGGCAGATACGCAGTATTTT
CASSLDISEADTQYF
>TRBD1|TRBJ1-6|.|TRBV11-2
TGTGCCAGCAGCATGCAGGGGGCAGGTAATTCACCCCTCCACTTT
CASSMQGAGNSPLHF
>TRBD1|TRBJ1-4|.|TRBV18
TGTGCCAGCTCACGGAGACAGGGGCCAACTAATGAAAAACTGTTTTTT
CASSRRQGPTNEKLFF
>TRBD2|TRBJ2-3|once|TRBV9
TGTGCCAGCAGCGTCTCGGGCGGGGGGGCTGGAGATACGCAGTATTTT
CASSVSGGGAGDTQYF
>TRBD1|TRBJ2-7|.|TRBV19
TGTGCCAGTAGCCAGGGGGCTGGTTACGAGCAGTACTTC
CASSQGAGYEQYF
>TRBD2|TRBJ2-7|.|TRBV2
TGTGCCAGCAGTGAATGGGGCGGGGGGACCTCCTACGAGCAGTACTTC
CASSEWGGGTSYEQYF
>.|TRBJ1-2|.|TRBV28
TGTGCCAGCAGACGAACGGTCGGTGGTTTAGGCTACACCTTC
CASRRTVGGLGYTF
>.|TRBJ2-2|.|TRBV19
TGTGCCAGTAGTAGAGACAGCCTAAGAGGCGGGGAGCTCCTTTTT
CASSRDSLRGGELLF
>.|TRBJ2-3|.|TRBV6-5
TGTGCCAGCAAGGCGGAGAACACAGATACGCAGTATTTT
CASKAENTDTQYF
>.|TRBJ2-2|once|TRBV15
TGTGCCACCACCCCGGACGTCTCAGGGGGGGAGCTGTTTTTT
CATTPDVSGGELFF
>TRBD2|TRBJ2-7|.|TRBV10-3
TGTGCCATTGCGGGGACTAGCGGTAAGATCCTTTACGAGCAGTACTTC
CAIAGTSGKILYEQYF
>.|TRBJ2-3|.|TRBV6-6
TGTGCCAGCACCGTGGACGGTACGGGGACAGATACGCAGTATTTT
CASTVDGTGTDTQYF
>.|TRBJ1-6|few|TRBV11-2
TGTGCCAGCAGCTTACAGGCGAATTCACCCCTCCACTTT
CASSLQANSPLHF
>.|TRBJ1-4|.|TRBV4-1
TGCGCCAGCAGCCAATATTCGGCAGGGAACGAAAAACTGTTTTTT
CASSQYSAGNEKLFF
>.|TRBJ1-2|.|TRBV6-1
TGTGCCAGCAGTGATTCATTCGGCAGGGGCGATAACTATGGCTACACCTTC
CASSDSFGRGDNYGYTF
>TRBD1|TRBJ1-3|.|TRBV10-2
TGCGCCAGCAGGACGACAGGGGACTCTGGAAACACCATATATTTT
CASRTTGDSGNTIYF
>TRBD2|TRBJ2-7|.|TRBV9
TGTGCCAGCAGCGTAGGCGGAGCGGGGCCCTACGAGCAGTACTTC
CASSVGGAGPYEQYF
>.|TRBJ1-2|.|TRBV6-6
TGTGCCAGCAGCAACGAGGCAGTATACTATGGCTACACCTTC
CASSNEAVYYGYTF